Reported below is one T cell receptor (beta chain). What it binds is unknown. The sample comes from a study of OX40 agonist ivuxolimab in advanced cancers. Study-wide findings and caveats: Some nonresponders likewise displayed low normalized T-cell clonal expansion.

Data came from immunoSEQ multiplex PCR; TCRdb stores just in-frame clones and leaves some out. The table includes approximately 58,000 clones, 70% to 90% detected once. Germline loops: CDR1 GTSNPN, CDR2 SVGIG (reference sequence). V was shortened by 7 bases and J by 3 bases, with 10 bases between the two germline ends. The CDR3 runs to 11 residues. The receptor comes from an adult with an advanced solid tumor such as melanoma, head and neck, liver or kidney cancer. The sequenced sample was CD4+ or CD8+ T cells sorted from blood, obtained in a trial of the OX40 agonist ivuxolimab. The chain combines TRBV30 with TRBJ2-7; the D gene is possibly TRBD2 (5 bases). The CDR3 region is CAYRGNYEQYF. CDR3 in DNA: TGTGCCTACCGGGGTAACTACGAGCAGTACTTC.